Presented here are 31 T cell receptor beta chains from one specimen sequenced in a study of beta chain features in type 1 diabetes (dated by TCRdb to the late 2010s). Summary of the overall study and its limitations: Type 1 diabetes patients showed a moderate but significant shortening of TCRB CDR3 length in all four CD4+ subsets.

To prepare the library, the immunoSEQ multiplex PCR assay was applied. The entire isolated RNA was reverse transcribed using the High Capacity cDNA Reverse Transcription Kit, and thus expressed TCRB transcripts were sequenced. In TCRdb, the immuneACCESS table is reduced to in-frame sequences with V and J assigned. These tables do not hold every clone; where another copy was compared, an unresolved V gene accounts for under half, and the others remain unexplained. The sample yields a few hundred thousand clones; approximately 15% were counted once. Just under 0.02% of the sample rests with the top ten. For these TCRs, the target antigens are not known. Material for sequencing was naive CD4+ T cells from blood. What the cell subset or site label conveys for this sample: true naive CD4+ T cells. These receptors all come from a man younger than 45 with type 1 diabetes.

The chain carries TRBV11-2 and TRBJ1-5; the match to TRBD1 covers 9 bases. V lost 4 bases, J lost 5 bases, and 6 bases stayed unmatched. Looked up from germline, CDR1 is SGHAT and CDR2 is FQNNGV. The CDR3 is 15 residues long. The CDR3 loop is CASSSGQGTYQPQHF. The DNA for the CDR3 is TGTGCCAGCAGCTCGGGACAGGGCACTTATCAGCCCCAGCATTTT.

This clone was counted only a few times. The J gene is TRBJ2-3, the V gene TRBV5-1; the D is unclear. Germline CDR1 SGHRS, CDR2 YFSETQ. The CDR3 contains 14 residues. Trimming pared 0 bases from V and 4 bases from J, leaving 9 bases between. The CDR3 spells CASSLDGFSDTQYF. CDR3 in DNA: TGCGCCAGCAGCTTGGATGGCTTTTCAGATACGCAGTATTTT.

This chain links TRBV19 with TRBJ2-7; 7 bases agree with TRBD1. The V and J ends lost 6 bases and 3 bases, in that order; junction bases with no gene match: 8. This CDR3 comprises 14 residues. The germline CDR1 and CDR2 sequences are LNHDA and SQIVND (reference sequence). CDR3 nucleotides: TGTGCCAGTAGCCGGACAGGCACTTACTACGAGCAGTACTTC. Translated: CASSRTGTYYEQYF.

This rearrangement joins TRBV7-9 to TRBJ2-1; D may be TRBD1 (6 bases). Deletions cut 6 bases from V and 11 bases from J, with 14 bases between. Germline values: CDR1 SEHNR, CDR2 FQNEAQ (reference sequence). The CDR3 is 12 amino acids. Here the CDR3 DNA reads TGTGCCAGCAGTCTTCCCCAGGGGAAGCAGTTCTTC. Translation: CASSLPQGKQFF.

This clone was counted a few times. Other DNA sequences from this sample encode an identical CDR3 as well. The chain uses TRBV2 and TRBJ1-5, with D unclear. The CDR3 is 14 residues long. Germline CDR1 reads SNHLY; CDR2 reads FYNNEI. Between the trimmed V and J ends, which lost 3 bases and 7 bases, there was a span of 13 bases. For the CDR3, the DNA is TGTGCCAGCAGTGAGGGTCGGGAAGGGCAGCCCCAGCATTTT. As protein: CASSEGREGQPQHF.

The chain carries TRBV28 and TRBJ1-1, with TRBD1 identical over 9 bases. Losses at the gene ends were 8 bases for V and 3 bases for J; bases not matched to a gene: 7. The CDR3 has 14 amino acids. CDR1 is MDHEN and CDR2 is SYDVKM in the germline V gene. The CDR3 DNA reads as TGTGCCAGCCCTAGGGACAGGGCGGACACTGAAGCTTTCTTT. Protein product: CASPRDRADTEAFF.

A few counts support this clone. V gene TRBV6-6 combines with J gene TRBJ2-7, with D maybe TRBD2 (7 bases). The CDR3 totals 15 residues. V was cut by 6 bases and J by 5 bases, with 20 bases left in between. The germline CDR1 and CDR2 sequences are MNHNY and SVGAGI (reference sequence). CDR3 protein: CASSPAGASRNEQYF. CDR3 DNA sequence: TGTGCCAGCAGCCCGGCGGGGGCAAGTAGAAACGAGCAGTACTTC.

This chain joins TRBV7-6 and TRBJ1-1; perhaps TRBD1 as D (6 bases). CDR1 SGHVS and CDR2 FNYEAQ come from the germline V gene. The CDR3 totals 15 residues. V lost 3 bases, J lost 5 bases, and 16 bases lay in between. In DNA, the CDR3 is TGTGCCAGCAGCTTGAGATCAGGGGAGCGGACTGAAGCTTTCTTT. Its protein is CASSLRSGERTEAFF.

This clone was counted only a few times. J is TRBJ2-1 and V is TRBV2, with a possible D match to TRBD1 (6 bases). Germline CDR1 reads SNHLY; CDR2 reads FYNNEI. The CDR3 consists of 15 residues. The V end lost 5 bases, the J end lost 0 bases, and 11 bases lay between the germline ends. The DNA for the CDR3 is TGTGCCAGCAGTCCAGACAGGAGCTCCTACAATGAGCAGTTCTTC. It codes for CASSPDRSSYNEQFF.

The chain joins TRBV15 to TRBJ2-3; D not resolved. From germline, CDR1 is LNHNV and CDR2 YYDKDF (reference sequence). The CDR3 covers 14 residues. V was clipped by 0 bases and J by 0 bases, with 4 bases between them. The DNA of the CDR3 is TGTGCCACCAGCAGAGAATCTAGCACAGATACGCAGTATTTT. It yields the protein CATSRESSTDTQYF.

The chain uses TRBV5-1 and TRBJ2-2; 10 bases line up with TRBD2. Germline lookup yields CDR1 SGHRS and CDR2 YFSETQ. With 0 bases clipped from V and 5 bases from J, the junction kept 4 bases outside the gene matches. The CDR3 runs to 16 residues. This chain's CDR3 is CASSLVGTSVTGELFF. The CDR3 DNA follows: TGCGCCAGCAGCTTGGTTGGGACTAGCGTTACCGGGGAGCTGTTTTTT.

This clone has more than one count but fewer than ten. This sequence joins TRBV4-1 and TRBJ1-5; no reliable D call. Germline V gene data show CDR1 as MGHRA and CDR2 as YSYEKL. Trimming took 4 bases from V and 2 from J, leaving 12 bases between them. This CDR3 spans 15 amino acids. CDR3 residues: CASSPREGGNQPQHF. Written as DNA, the CDR3 is TGCGCCAGCAGCCCCCGGGAGGGTGGCAATCAGCCCCAGCATTTT.

The DNA for the CDR3 is TGCGCCAGCCGACAGGGGTTGGCTAATGAAAAACTGTTTTTT. Its translation is CASRQGLANEKLFF. This rearrangement joins TRBV4-1 to TRBJ1-4; 8 bases agree with TRBD1. Germline CDR1 MGHRA, CDR2 YSYEKL. The CDR3 is made up of 14 amino acids. The V and J ends lost 8 bases and 3 bases, in that order; junction bases with no gene match: 5.

This clone came up a few times. The V gene is TRBV5-1, the J gene TRBJ1-1; D not certain. This CDR3 has 11 amino acids. Germline CDR1 is SGHRS and CDR2 is YFSETQ. The germline V and J ends were trimmed by 4 bases and 3 bases, with 4 bases remaining between them. CDR3 amino acids: CASSADTEAFF. The DNA of the CDR3 is TGCGCCAGCAGCGCAGACACTGAAGCTTTCTTT.

This clone was counted only a few times. The chain couples TRBV29-1 to TRBJ2-3, with TRBD2 matching over 16 bases. Looked up from germline, CDR1 is SQVTM and CDR2 is ANQGSEA. J was trimmed by 4 bases and V by 7 bases; bases with no gene match: 2. The CDR3 has 14 amino acids. The CDR3 here is CSAGTSGRADTQYF. CDR3 in DNA: TGCAGCGCCGGGACTAGCGGGAGGGCAGATACGCAGTATTTT.

This clone was seen more than once but under ten times. This chain uses TRBV29-1 with TRBJ1-5; the match to TRBD1 covers 10 bases. The CDR3 spans 14 residues. V lost 6 bases, J lost 2 bases, and 4 bases stayed unmatched. Germline CDR1 is SQVTM and CDR2 is ANQGSEA. The CDR3 DNA is TGCAGCGTGCGACAGGGGGCCGGCAATCAGCCCCAGCATTTT. This translates into CSVRQGAGNQPQHF.

This clone was counted only a few times. V usage is TRBV5-1 and J usage is TRBJ2-1, with D possibly matching TRBD2 (6 bases). The CDR3 has 15 residues. From germline, CDR1 is SGHRS and CDR2 YFSETQ. V dropped 5 bases and J dropped 2 bases, with 14 bases sitting between them. The DNA for the CDR3 is TGCGCCAGCAGTGGCGTTAGCGGAACCTACAATGAGCAGTTCTTC. Protein sequence: CASSGVSGTYNEQFF.

This chain links TRBV9 with TRBJ1-1; D is possibly TRBD1 (5 bases). Deletions cut 4 bases from V and 3 bases from J, with 10 bases between. Germline assignment: CDR1 SGDLS and CDR2 YYNGEE. CDR3 size: 13 residues. For the CDR3, the DNA is TGTGCCAGCAGCCCCCAGGGATACACTGAAGCTTTCTTT. It codes for CASSPQGYTEAFF. Drawing the rest from reference TRBV9 and TRBJ1-1, the complete variable domain is DSGVTQTPKHLITATGQRVTLRCSPRSGDLSVYWYQQSLDQGLQFLIQYYNGEERAKGNILERFSAQQFPDLHSELNLSSLELGDSALYFCASSPQGYTEAFFGQGTRLTVV.

The J gene is TRBJ2-1, the V gene TRBV5-1; maybe TRBD2 (6 bases). Germline CDR1 reads SGHRS; CDR2 reads YFSETQ. The CDR3 totals 17 residues. V shed 4 bases and J shed 0 bases, with 17 bases lying between them. For the CDR3, the DNA is TGCGCCAGCAGCCCTGGGTATAGCGGTAGCTCCTACAATGAGCAGTTCTTC. It encodes CASSPGYSGSSYNEQFF.

This chain links TRBV9 with TRBJ2-3, with D perhaps matching TRBD2 (5 bases). CDR1 and CDR2 from the germline V gene are SGDLS and YYNGEE. V dropped 1 base and J dropped 4 bases, with 10 bases sitting between them. CDR3 length: 14 residues. The CDR3 here is CASSVRGWADTQYF. The CDR3 nucleotides are TGTGCCAGCAGCGTAAGAGGGTGGGCAGATACGCAGTATTTT.

The chain employs TRBV4-1 and TRBJ1-2; 10 bases match TRBD1. The CDR3 covers 15 residues. V gave up 3 bases and J gave up 5 bases; unmatched junction bases: 6. Per the germline V gene, CDR1 is MGHRA and CDR2 is YSYEKL. The CDR3 spells CASSHEPGQGYGYTF. DNA of the CDR3: TGCGCCAGCAGCCACGAACCGGGACAGGGGTATGGCTACACCTTC.

In this sample, this clone turned up a few times. One end of the junction is discordant with germline, which a read error may explain. CDR3 region: CASSNPGRQPEAFF. CDR3 DNA: TGCGCCAGCTCAAACCCCGGGAGACAGCCTGAGGCTTTCTTT. The gene calls are TRBV23-1 and TRBJ1-1, with D possibly matching TRBD1 (5 bases). TRBV23-1 is flagged as an ORF with uncertain function. The CDR3 is made up of 14 amino acids.

In its sample, this clone was seen a few times. This sequence joins TRBV5-1 and TRBJ1-1, with D possibly TRBD1 on 5 matching bases. Trimming took off 0 bases at V and 0 bases at J, with 15 bases between the two ends. Per germline, CDR1 SGHRS and CDR2 YFSETQ. The CDR3 is made up of 17 amino acids. The CDR3 DNA reads as TGCGCCAGCAGCTTGGCGGGGGAAGGGATTATGAACACTGAAGCTTTCTTT. It translates to CASSLAGEGIMNTEAFF.

The chain employs TRBV19 and TRBJ1-2; TRBD1 agrees at 8 bases. Germline CDR1 reads LNHDA; CDR2 reads SQIVND (reference sequence). The CDR3 is made up of 13 amino acids. Germline trimming cut 9 bases from V and 7 bases from J; bases unmatched to any gene: 10. The CDR3 loop reads CASATGGQGGYTF. The CDR3 nucleotides read TGTGCCAGCGCCACAGGGGGACAAGGTGGCTACACCTTC.

In this sample, this clone turned up a few times. The CDR3 is CASSFGDTASTDTQYF. The DNA for the CDR3 is TGTGCCAGCAGCTTCGGGGATACAGCTAGCACAGATACGCAGTATTTT. This rearrangement joins TRBV7-9 to TRBJ2-3; TRBD2 is a possible D gene (5 bases). Germline lookup yields CDR1 SEHNR and CDR2 FQNEAQ (reference sequence). Trimming took off 3 bases at V and 0 bases at J, with 13 bases between the two ends. CDR3 size: 16 residues. Drawing the rest from reference TRBV7-9 and TRBJ2-3, the complete variable domain is DTGVSQNPRHKITKRGQNVTFRCDPISEHNRLYWYRQTLGQGPEFLTYFQNEAQLEKSRLLSDRFSAERPKGSFSTLEIQRTEQGDSAMYLCASSFGDTASTDTQYFGPGTRLTVL.

The chain uses TRBV4-2 and TRBJ1-6; D unresolved. The CDR3 extends over 14 amino acids. The V gene's germline CDR1 is LGHNA and CDR2 YNFKEQ. V lost 0 bases and J 4 bases, leaving 4 bases between the germline ends. In DNA form, the CDR3 reads TGTGCCAGCAGCCAAGAACAGTATAATTCACCCCTCCACTTT. It specifies CASSQEQYNSPLHF.

This clone was seen only a few times. The chain links TRBV29-1 to TRBJ2-3; 12 positions match TRBD1. The CDR3 runs 18 residues. J gave up 4 bases and V 5 bases, and 16 bases lay outside the gene matches. CDR1 SQVTM and CDR2 ANQGSEA come from the germline V gene. The chain's CDR3 is CSVPDEGTGGAHPDTQYF. The CDR3 nucleotides read TGCAGCGTTCCCGATGAGGGGACAGGGGGCGCTCATCCAGATACGCAGTATTTT.

The CDR3, as DNA: TGTGCTAGTGGGGATAGCGGGACGGAGACCCAGTACTTC. Amino acids: CASGDSGTETQYF. The rearrangement joins TRBV12-5 to TRBJ2-5; 8 bases are a match to TRBD2. The V and J ends lost 6 bases and 5 bases, in that order; junction bases with no gene match: 5. Looked up from germline, CDR1 is LGHNT and CDR2 is FRNRAP. This CDR3 has 13 residues.

This clone was counted a few times. The chain combines TRBV2 with TRBJ2-2; possibly TRBD2 for D (6 bases). The CDR3 totals 15 residues. The V end lost 2 bases, the J end lost 5 bases, and 12 bases lay between the germline ends. Per germline, CDR1 SNHLY and CDR2 FYNNEI. Written as DNA, the CDR3 is TGTGCCAGCAGTGAAAGGGCCGCGGGGACCGGGGAGCTGTTTTTT. Translation gives CASSERAAGTGELFF.

The CDR3 spells CASSETSGRTGELFF. The CDR3 DNA sequence: TGTGCCAGCAGCGAGACTAGCGGGAGAACCGGGGAGCTGTTTTTT. J is TRBJ2-2 and V is TRBV14; 12 nucleotides agree with TRBD2. CDR3 length: 15 amino acids. Germline CDR1 SGHDN, CDR2 FVKESK. Germline trimming cut 5 bases from V and 5 bases from J; bases unmatched to any gene: 3.

V is TRBV10-3 and J is TRBJ2-2; 8 positions match TRBD1. The J segment lost 4 bases and the V segment lost 9 bases, leaving 7 bases of the junction unmatched. CDR1 and CDR2 from the germline V gene are ENHRY and SYGVKD. The CDR3 has 14 amino acids. As DNA, the CDR3 is TGTGCCATGCGTGCAGGGGGCCTCACCGGGGAGCTGTTTTTT. This translates into CAMRAGGLTGELFF.